This record covers a single T cell receptor beta chain. V was cut by 11 bases and J by 0 bases, with 14 bases left in between. CDR3 length equals 14 residues. Germline CDR1 PRHDT, CDR2 FYEKMQ (reference sequence). This sample is drawn from a study of blood T cell repertoires in COVID-19. Study at large: The United States, Italy and Spain were the sources of the acute and convalescent COVID-19 samples. In each case, the material was cDNA or gDNA derived from T cells, B-cell-depleted T cells, or PBMCs.

Authors' processing steps: Amplification from reference gene primers served as the basis for estimated nucleated cell counts. Clones were read by immunoSEQ multiplex PCR, and TCRdb kept only the in-frame ones, dropping some. V, J and clone size derive from that table, while D and trimming were established from the DNA sequence. The table records over 90,000 clones, under 90% of them present only once. The chain has TRBV13 and TRBJ2-1, with a weak D call TRBD2 (5 bases). The clonotype originates from an older woman with acute or convalescent COVID-19. Sequenced input: peripheral blood. CDR3: CAPRGASSYNEQFF. In nucleotides, the CDR3 is TGTGCCCCCCGGGGTGCCTCCTCCTACAATGAGCAGTTCTTC.